This is a list of T cell receptor beta chains from one sample in a study of T-cell memory formation after mild COVID-19. TCRdb used MiXCR to reprocess the 5' RACE reads, holding one entry per CDR3 protein. The data hold 560,000 or so distinct CDR3 sequences, with roughly 17% observed a single time. The sequencing input was PBMCs or a T cell subset sorted from them (not recorded which). Receptors were obtained from an adult woman who had mild COVID-19 (a few samples of this study predate the infection). Cell type and time point are not known. Each CDR3 is given with its conserved first and last residue. Where a row states a size, it is once, few, many or the class of an expanded clone; other rows omit it.

size	V	CDR3
many	TRBV15	CATSRDRGLDTQYF
few	TRBV7-2	CASSRTVLNSPLHF
many	TRBV5-6	CASSLGQGVYEQYF
few	TRBV5-1	CASSLALMTGPQETQYF
many	TRBV7-2	CASSLLDRAPETQYF
-	TRBV6-2/TRBV6-3	CASAGSSHEQYF
-	TRBV7-9	CASSLNSPMNTEAFF
-	TRBV6-1	CASKQREAHYNEQFF
-	TRBV19	CASSADPGPGELFF
few	TRBV7-8	CASSLVKGRGGTEAFF
-	TRBV3-1	CASSHVGVWGSTDTQYF
few	TRBV5-1	CASSLTSGGSAEAFF
-	TRBV5-1	CASSLFYSQNTGELFF
-	TRBV12-3/TRBV12-4	CASTPWGGEAFF
-	TRBV6-6	CASSERDKAYNEQFF
few	TRBV24-1	CATSDDAGEANYGYTF
few	TRBV7-2	CASSFRGQGMETQYF
few	TRBV6-1	CASSARGGSSYNSPLHF
many	TRBV19	CASSRDRLQFF
-	TRBV7-6	CASSLAGTGIYEQYF
once	TRBV12-3/TRBV12-4	CASRGLAGAGDTQYF
-	TRBV7-6	CASGAGVNTGELFF
-	TRBV27	CASSFSTGGIYNEQFF
-	TRBV20-1	CSARVYPDTQYF
many	TRBV10-3	CAIRSSTGVAGNTIYF
-	TRBV6-2/TRBV6-3	CASSYSGAGAPKTQYF
few	TRBV7-9	CASSPSRPPYEQYF
few	TRBV7-8	CASSLVLAGHTDTQYF
few	TRBV25-1	CASSADWDTGELFF